This entry lists 19 T cell receptor beta chains sequenced from one sample in a study of shared clonotypes between healthy human individuals. The data were produced by immunoSEQ multiplex PCR, yet TCRdb's version contains in-frame clones alone and is incomplete. The sample holds about 610,000 clones; roughly 97% are singletons and the top ten take 0.057%. Sample: naive CD4+ T cells sorted from blood. Regarding subset: CD45RA+ positively selected. Receptor source: a young woman in good health.

This chain joins TRBV28 and TRBJ1-5; 8 bases align to TRBD1. V trimming: 2 bases; J trimming: 9 bases; junction bases outside the gene matches: 15. The CDR3 is made up of 17 amino acids. The germline V gene has CDR1 MDHEN and CDR2 SYDVKM. This chain's CDR3 is CASSLIGGTGGTRPQHF. As DNA, the CDR3 is TGTGCCAGCAGTTTAATCGGGGGAACAGGGGGGACAAGGCCCCAGCATTTT. Using reference TRBV28 and TRBJ1-5 for the parts outside the CDR3, the full variable domain is DVKVTQSSRYLVKRTGEKVFLECVQDMDHENMFWYRQDPGLGLRLIYFSYDVKMKEKGDIPEGYSVSREKKERFSLILESASTNQTSMYLCASSLIGGTGGTRPQHFGDGTRLSIL.

This rearrangement joins TRBV7-2 to TRBJ2-3, with 9 bases that match TRBD2. V lost 3 bases and J lost 6; bases outside the gene matches: 13. Germline V lookup: CDR1 SGHTA, CDR2 FQGNSA. The CDR3 totals 17 residues. CDR3 in amino acids: CASSFRRRSGSKDTQYF. CDR3 nucleotides: TGTGCCAGCAGCTTTAGACGCCGTAGCGGGAGTAAGGATACGCAGTATTTT.

V is TRBV7-9 and J is TRBJ1-2; 9 bases are a match to TRBD1. The CDR3 loop spans 16 amino acids. Per germline, CDR1 SEHNR and CDR2 FQNEAQ (reference sequence). Trimming took 6 bases from V and 2 from J; bases not matched to a gene: 10. The CDR3 protein is CASSPPSGQGNYGYTF. CDR3 in DNA: TGTGCCAGCAGTCCACCTTCGGGACAGGGAAACTATGGCTACACCTTC. The full variable domain, its missing parts supplied by reference TRBV7-9 and TRBJ1-2, is DTGVSQNPRHKITKRGQNVTFRCDPISEHNRLYWYRQTLGQGPEFLTYFQNEAQLEKSRLLSDRFSAERPKGSFSTLEIQRTEQGDSAMYLCASSPPSGQGNYGYTFGSGTRLTVV.

The chain combines TRBV5-5 with TRBJ2-7; TRBD2 aligns across 10 bases. This CDR3 is built from 15 residues. Germline V gives CDR1 SGHKS, CDR2 YYEKEE (reference sequence). V shed 1 base and J 2 bases; nucleotides not matched to a gene: 3. The CDR3 nucleotides read TGTGCCAGCAGCTTGCAAAGCGGGAGGGCCTACGAGCAGTACTTC. Translation gives CASSLQSGRAYEQYF.

The rearrangement joins TRBV4-2 to TRBJ2-1; 12 bases match TRBD2. V shed 3 bases and J 4 bases; nucleotides not matched to a gene: 4. CDR1 and CDR2 from the germline V gene are LGHNA and YNFKEQ. The CDR3 is 16 amino acids. In DNA form, the CDR3 reads TGTGCCAGCAGCCAGACAGGACTAGCGGGGTACAATGAGCAGTTCTTC. Translated, it gives CASSQTGLAGYNEQFF.

The rearrangement links TRBV5-1 to TRBJ2-1, with D possibly being TRBD1 (7 bases). The V and J ends lost 0 bases and 5 bases respectively, with 15 bases between them. In germline, CDR1 is SGHRS, CDR2 YFSETQ. CDR3 length: 16 residues. The CDR3 DNA follows: TGCGCCAGCAGCTTGGTAGGAGGGGGCTTAGACAATGAGCAGTTCTTC. Amino acid sequence: CASSLVGGGLDNEQFF.

V is TRBV7-6 and J is TRBJ2-7; TRBD2 agrees at 10 bases. J gave up 0 bases and V 1 base, and 3 bases lay outside the gene matches. The CDR3 totals 16 residues. Per germline, CDR1 SGHVS and CDR2 FNYEAQ. Here the CDR3 DNA reads TGTGCCAGCAGCTTAGGAGCTAGCGGGAGCTCCTACGAGCAGTACTTC. This codes for CASSLGASGSSYEQYF.

The chain has TRBV2 and TRBJ1-2; D gene unclear. Germline values: CDR1 SNHLY, CDR2 FYNNEI. The germline V and J ends were trimmed by 0 bases and 2 bases, with 7 bases remaining between them. The CDR3 runs 14 residues. CDR3 bases: TGTGCCAGCAGTGAAGCCGACACAAACTATGGCTACACCTTC. Amino acids: CASSEADTNYGYTF.

The rearrangement links TRBV7-8 to TRBJ2-3; 8 nucleotides align to TRBD1. The germline V gene encodes CDR1 SGHVS and CDR2 FQNEAQ. Trimming removed 5 bases from V and 5 bases from J; junction bases left unmatched: 9. CDR3 length equals 15 residues. The CDR3 is CASSHRDRQRDTQYF. In nucleotides, the CDR3 is TGTGCCAGCAGCCACCGGGACAGGCAGAGAGATACGCAGTATTTT.

The V and J genes are TRBV5-1 and TRBJ1-1; TRBD1 agrees at 7 bases. V was clipped by 3 bases and J by 7 bases; unmatched bases: 12. This CDR3 region has 15 residues. Per germline, CDR1 SGHRS and CDR2 YFSETQ. This chain's CDR3 is CASSWEDRLAGEAFF. The CDR3 DNA sequence: TGCGCCAGCAGCTGGGAGGACAGGTTGGCCGGTGAAGCTTTCTTT.

The chain is built from TRBV15 and TRBJ1-2; D perhaps matches TRBD1 (5 bases). This CDR3 comprises 15 residues. CDR1 and CDR2 from the germline V gene are LNHNV and YYDKDF (reference sequence). Trimming took off 4 bases at V and 5 bases at J, with 17 bases between the two ends. The CDR3 protein is CATSNGGEQIYGYTF. The DNA of the CDR3 is TGTGCCACCAGCAACGGGGGAGAACAAATTTATGGCTACACCTTC.

The chain combines TRBV4-2 with TRBJ2-2; D gene ambiguous. Looked up from germline, CDR1 is LGHNA and CDR2 is YNFKEQ. This CDR3 contains 13 residues. V lost 1 base, J lost 6 bases, and 6 bases lay in between. CDR3 amino acids: CASSQVLAGELFF. CDR3 sequence (DNA): TGTGCCAGCAGCCAAGTACTCGCCGGGGAGCTGTTTTTT.

The chain is built from TRBV2 and TRBJ1-4, with D possibly being TRBD1 (5 bases). Germline loops: CDR1 SNHLY, CDR2 FYNNEI. This CDR3 is 16 amino acids long. The V and J ends lost 2 bases and 4 bases respectively, with 14 bases between them. The CDR3 loop is CASSEWRAGFNEKLFF. The CDR3 DNA reads TGTGCCAGCAGTGAATGGCGGGCAGGGTTTAATGAAAAACTGTTTTTT.

V usage is TRBV7-8 and J usage is TRBJ2-1; tentative D call: TRBD2 (5 bases). The CDR3 covers 13 residues. The V end lost 0 bases, the J end lost 6 bases, and 6 bases lay between the germline ends. CDR1 and CDR2 from the germline V gene are SGHVS and FQNEAQ. As DNA, the CDR3 is TGTGCCAGCAGCTTAGCCACTAGCAATGAGCAGTTCTTC. Its translation: CASSLATSNEQFF.

The chain combines TRBV28 with TRBJ2-7; D might be TRBD2 (7 bases). Looked up from germline, CDR1 is MDHEN and CDR2 is SYDVKM. V gave up 5 bases and J gave up 1 base, with 18 bases separating them. This CDR3 contains 16 residues. CDR3 coding DNA: TGTGCCAGCAGTCCCCGGAGGGGGGGCTATTCCTACGAGCAGTACTTC. Encoded protein: CASSPRRGGYSYEQYF.

The chain is built from TRBV19 and TRBJ2-7, with TRBD2 matching 10 bases. Trimming cost V 9 bases and J 3 bases; bases outside gene matches: 17. CDR1 and CDR2 (germline): LNHDA, SQIVND (reference sequence). The CDR3 is made up of 17 amino acids. CDR3 in amino acids: CASTSRRTSGGNYEQYF. DNA for the CDR3: TGTGCCAGCACCTCCCGGCGGACTAGCGGAGGGAACTACGAGCAGTACTTC. Full variable domain (rest looked up from reference TRBV19 and TRBJ2-7): DGGITQSPKYLFRKEGQNVTLSCEQNLNHDAMYWYRQDPGQGLRLIYYSQIVNDFQKGDIAEGYSVSREKKESFPLTVTSAQKNPTAFYLCASTSRRTSGGNYEQYFGPGTRLTVT.

The rearrangement links TRBV5-1 to TRBJ1-3; D unclear. Looked up from germline, CDR1 is SGHRS and CDR2 is YFSETQ. This CDR3 is 14 amino acids long. Deletions cut 4 bases from V and 2 bases from J, with 10 bases between. CDR3 nucleotide sequence: TGCGCCAGCAGCGACCCCGGGGCTGGAAACACCATATATTTT. Translating gives CASSDPGAGNTIYF.

The chain is built from TRBV4-1 and TRBJ2-1; 8 bases agree with TRBD2. CDR3 length: 19 amino acids. V shed 3 bases, J shed 8 bases, and the junction held 21 bases outside the gene matches. Germline V gene data show CDR1 as MGHRA and CDR2 as YSYEKL. DNA of the CDR3: TGCGCCAGCAGCCACCCCGCGGCCGGGAGGGCGAATTTTAAGCATGAGCAGTTCTTC. This encodes CASSHPAAGRANFKHEQFF.

V usage is TRBV28 and J usage is TRBJ1-6; D remains ambiguous. Germline V CDR1 and CDR2: MDHEN, SYDVKM. V was pared by 8 bases and J by 6 bases, with 17 bases between. This CDR3 is built from 15 residues. CDR3 sequence (DNA): TGTGCCAGCGTCCCAGGTGGACCCCCTAATTCACCCCTCCACTTT. Its protein product is CASVPGGPPNSPLHF.